One T cell receptor (beta chain) is described in this entry. Its matching antigen is unknown. Data came from immunoSEQ multiplex PCR; TCRdb stores just in-frame clones and leaves some out. The table shows about 97,000 clones, with 60% to 75% occurring only once. In chemo-refractory metastatic non-small-cell lung cancer, patients got ipilimumab CTLA-4 blockade together with focal radiation. The sample comes from a study of radiotherapy plus CTLA-4 blockade in lung cancer. At the level of the study: Among enrolled patients, roughly 17% responded and more than 25% achieved disease control.

The ends were cut back, 5 bases at V and 0 bases at J, with 6 bases in the middle. This CDR3 contains 14 residues. The V gene's germline CDR1 is SGHRS and CDR2 YFSETQ. Study observations and caveats: Radiotherapy was combined with ipilimumab, and tumor-derived TCR clones then expanded in blood. In blood, early T cell clone dynamics reportedly predicted response best, together with interferon-beta.

The TCR was taken from a human donor with non-small cell lung cancer who had a partial response to radiotherapy plus ipilimumab. Some clones in this sample may be carry-over from other donors' samples. V gene TRBV5-1 combines with J gene TRBJ2-6; no firm D call. Sequenced material: peripheral blood, taken from a patient treated with radiotherapy plus ipilimumab. This chain's CDR3 is CASSPVSGANVLTF. The DNA for the CDR3 is TGCGCCAGCAGTCCCGTCTCTGGGGCCAACGTCCTGACTTTC. Drawing the rest from reference TRBV5-1 and TRBJ2-6, the complete variable domain is KAGVTQTPRYLIKTRGQQVTLSCSPISGHRSVSWYQQTPGQGLQFLFEYFSETQRNKGNFPGRFSGRQFSNSRSEMNVSTLELGDSALYLCASSPVSGANVLTFGAGSRLTVL.